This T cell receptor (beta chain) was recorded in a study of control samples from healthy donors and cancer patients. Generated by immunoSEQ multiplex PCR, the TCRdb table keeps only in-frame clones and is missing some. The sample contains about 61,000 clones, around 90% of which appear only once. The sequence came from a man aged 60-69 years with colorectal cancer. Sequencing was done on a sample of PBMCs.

CDR3 sequence (DNA): TGTGCCAGCAGCATACCTTCACAGGCTTATGGCTACACCTTC. Its protein is CASSIPSQAYGYTF. The genes are TRBV7-2 and TRBJ1-2; D is perhaps TRBD1 (5 bases). This CDR3 is built from 14 residues. V was cut by 5 bases and J by 5 bases, with 15 bases left in between. In germline, CDR1 is SGHTA, CDR2 FQGNSA.